These 11 T cell receptor beta chains were all obtained from the same sample, sequenced in a study of T cell responses to AZD1222 COVID-19 vaccine. The method was immunoSEQ multiplex PCR; TCRdb's version includes in-frame clones alone and lacks a portion of them. The table has 170,000 or so clones, 75% to 95% seen once. Sequencing was performed on peripheral blood, taken on day 0 of AZD1222 vaccination. Source of these receptors: an adult in good health.

This clone came up once. V is TRBV6-5 and J is TRBJ2-7; D is uncertain. Germline-derived CDR1 and CDR2 are MNHEY and SVGAGI. V shed 1 base and J shed 4 bases, with 2 bases lying between them. CDR3 size: 11 residues. CDR3 sequence (DNA): TGTGCCAGCAGTTACTTATACGAGCAGTACTTC. Translated: CASSYLYEQYF.

This clone was found once. The chain combines TRBV28 with TRBJ2-5; D gene ambiguous. Trimming took 3 bases from V and 7 from J, leaving 6 bases between them. The CDR3 consists of 11 residues. Germline V gene sequence: CDR1 MDHEN, CDR2 SYDVKM. The CDR3 nucleotides are TGTGCCAGCAGTTTGCAAAGGACCCAGTACTTC. It is translated as CASSLQRTQYF.

V is TRBV7-8 and J is TRBJ1-2; D gene unclear. Germline CDR1 SGHVS, CDR2 FQNEAQ. CDR3 length: 13 residues. Between the trimmed V and J ends, which lost 1 base and 8 bases, there was a span of 11 bases. As DNA, the CDR3 is TGTGCCAGCAGCTTAGGAATGACCGGGGGCTACACCTTC. Its protein is CASSLGMTGGYTF.

V gene TRBV24-1 combines with J gene TRBJ2-1, with 10 bases aligning to TRBD1. The length of the CDR3 is 16 residues. Germline assignment: CDR1 KGHDR and CDR2 SFDVKD. Trimming cost V 3 bases and J 3 bases; bases outside gene matches: 4. The CDR3 DNA follows: TGTGCCACCAGTGATACCGGGACAGGGGACTACAATGAGCAGTTCTTC. Protein product: CATSDTGTGDYNEQFF.

The V call is TRBV9, the J call TRBJ1-2; possible D gene TRBD1, 6 bases. The CDR3 loop spans 14 amino acids. Germline V CDR1 and CDR2: SGDLS, YYNGEE. V shed 0 bases and J shed 6 bases, with 12 bases lying between them. For the CDR3, the DNA is TGTGCCAGCAGCGTAGTGGAGGCAGGGGATGGCTACACCTTC. Translated: CASSVVEAGDGYTF.

This clone showed up just once. V is TRBV15 and J is TRBJ1-3; D not certain. Trimming took 3 bases from V and 3 from J, leaving 15 bases between them. This CDR3 is built from 16 residues. Germline CDR1 reads LNHNV; CDR2 reads YYDKDF (reference sequence). The CDR3 protein is CATSSPRRVGGNTIYF. CDR3 nucleotides: TGTGCCACCAGCAGCCCTAGGAGGGTAGGTGGAAACACCATATATTTT.

The chain combines TRBV7-9 with TRBJ1-5; D might be TRBD1 (6 bases). CDR3 length equals 15 residues. Trimming cost V 0 bases and J 1 base, with 7 bases left between them. The germline gives CDR1 SEHNR, CDR2 FQNEAQ (reference sequence). CDR3 protein: CASSLAGGSNQPQHF. The CDR3 coding sequence is TGTGCCAGCAGCTTAGCAGGGGGGAGCAATCAGCCCCAGCATTTT.

This chain joins TRBV1 and TRBJ1-4. TRBV1 is given as a pseudogene. This CDR3 spans 17 amino acids. CDR3 bases: TGCACCAGCAGCCAAGAGGGGTCCTCCCGCCTCTACGAAAAACTGTTTTTT. Translation: CTSSQEGSSRLYEKLFF.

This chain uses TRBV18 with TRBJ2-3, with 9 positions matching TRBD1. CDR1 is KGHSH, CDR2 LQKENI, per germline. The CDR3 contains 16 residues. V lost 6 bases, J lost 2 bases, and 9 bases stayed unmatched. This chain's CDR3 is CASSYPGTGITDTQYF. The CDR3 DNA sequence: TGTGCCAGCTCGTACCCCGGGACAGGGATCACAGATACGCAGTATTTT.

The V and J genes are TRBV29-1 and TRBJ1-2; D call uncertain. The V gene's germline CDR1 is SQVTM and CDR2 ANQGSEA. Trimming cost V 5 bases and J 6 bases, with 16 bases left between them. The CDR3 is made up of 13 amino acids. For the CDR3, the DNA is TGCAGCGTTATTGACCTAGCCTCTGATGGCTACACCTTC. Protein product: CSVIDLASDGYTF.

V gene TRBV7-8 combines with J gene TRBJ2-7; 10 positions agree with TRBD1. Germline lookup yields CDR1 SGHVS and CDR2 FQNEAQ. The CDR3 extends over 14 amino acids. The V and J ends lost 4 bases and 4 bases, in that order; junction bases with no gene match: 4. CDR3 coding DNA: TGTGCCAGCAGCTACCGGGACAGGGGTTACGAGCAGTACTTC. As protein: CASSYRDRGYEQYF.